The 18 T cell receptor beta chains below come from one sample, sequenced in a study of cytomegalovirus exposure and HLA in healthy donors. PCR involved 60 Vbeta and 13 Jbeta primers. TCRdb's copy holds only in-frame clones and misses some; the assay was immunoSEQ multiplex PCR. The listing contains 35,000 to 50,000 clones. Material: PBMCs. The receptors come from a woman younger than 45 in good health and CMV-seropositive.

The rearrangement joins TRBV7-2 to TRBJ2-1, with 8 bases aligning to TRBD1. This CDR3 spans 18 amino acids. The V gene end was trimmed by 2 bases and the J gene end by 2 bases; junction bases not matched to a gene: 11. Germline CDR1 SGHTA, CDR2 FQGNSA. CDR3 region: CASSLRSPGQVTYNEQFF. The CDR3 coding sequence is TGTGCCAGCAGCTTACGAAGCCCGGGACAGGTCACCTACAATGAGCAGTTCTTC.

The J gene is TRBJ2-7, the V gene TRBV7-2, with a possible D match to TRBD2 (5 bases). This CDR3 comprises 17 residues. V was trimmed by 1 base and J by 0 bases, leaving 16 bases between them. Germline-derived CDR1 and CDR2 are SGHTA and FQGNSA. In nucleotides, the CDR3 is TGTGCCAGCAGCTTAGTTTCGGGGTCCGCACGCTCCTACGAGCAGTACTTC. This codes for CASSLVSGSARSYEQYF.

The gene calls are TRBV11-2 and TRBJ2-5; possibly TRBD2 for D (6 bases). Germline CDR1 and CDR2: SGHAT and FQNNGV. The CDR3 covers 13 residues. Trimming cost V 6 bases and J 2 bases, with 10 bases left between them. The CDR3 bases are TGTGCCAGCAGTGGGGGGTTACAAGAGACCCAGTACTTC. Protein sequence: CASSGGLQETQYF.

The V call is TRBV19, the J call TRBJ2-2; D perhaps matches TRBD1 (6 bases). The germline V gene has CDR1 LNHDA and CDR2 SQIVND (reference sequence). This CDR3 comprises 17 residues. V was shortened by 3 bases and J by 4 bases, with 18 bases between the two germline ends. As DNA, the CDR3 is TGTGCCAGTAGTATGGGTAGGCAGGGGCCTACCACCGGGGAGCTGTTTTTT. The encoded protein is CASSMGRQGPTTGELFF.

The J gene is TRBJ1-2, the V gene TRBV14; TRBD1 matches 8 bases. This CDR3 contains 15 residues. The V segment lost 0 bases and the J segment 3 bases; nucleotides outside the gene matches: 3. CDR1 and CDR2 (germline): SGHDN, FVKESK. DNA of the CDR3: TGTGCCAGCAGCCAAGAGACAGGGGTATACTATGGCTACACCTTC. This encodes CASSQETGVYYGYTF.

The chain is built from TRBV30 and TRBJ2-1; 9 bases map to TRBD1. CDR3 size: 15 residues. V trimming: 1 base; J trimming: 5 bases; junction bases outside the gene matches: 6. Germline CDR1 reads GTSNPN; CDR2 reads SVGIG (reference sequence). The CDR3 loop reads CAWSEGTGRHNEQFF. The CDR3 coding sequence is TGTGCCTGGAGTGAAGGGACAGGGCGGCACAATGAGCAGTTCTTC.

This CDR3 reads CASSPSGRRGAAPPEAFF. DNA of the CDR3: TGTGCCAGCAGCCCAAGCGGCAGACGGGGGGCCGCCCCCCCTGAAGCTTTCTTT. The chain links TRBV7-9 to TRBJ1-1; a possible D gene is TRBD1 (6 bases). The germline V gene encodes CDR1 SEHNR and CDR2 FQNEAQ (reference sequence). The germline V and J ends were trimmed by 5 bases and 6 bases, with 28 bases remaining between them. The CDR3 loop spans 18 amino acids.

The CDR3 loop reads CSVAGQGAFNYGYTF. DNA for the CDR3: TGCAGCGTTGCGGGACAGGGGGCCTTTAACTATGGCTACACCTTC. The chain employs TRBV29-1 and TRBJ1-2, with 12 bases that match TRBD1. The CDR3 contains 15 residues. After removal of 4 bases from V and 1 base from J, the junction contained 4 bases not matched to a gene. Germline V CDR1 and CDR2: SQVTM, ANQGSEA. The full variable domain, in which reference TRBV29-1 and TRBJ1-2 provide the parts outside the CDR3, is SAVISQKPSRDICQRGTSLTIQCQVDSQVTMMFWYRQQPGQSLTLIATANQGSEATYESGFVIDKFPISRPNLTFSTLTVSNMSPEDSSIYLCSVAGQGAFNYGYTFGSGTRLTVV.

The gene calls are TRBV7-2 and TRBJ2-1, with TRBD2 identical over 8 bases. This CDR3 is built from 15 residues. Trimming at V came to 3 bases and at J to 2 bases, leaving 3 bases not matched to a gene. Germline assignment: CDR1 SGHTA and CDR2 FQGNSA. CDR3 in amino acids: CASSLAGGAYNEQFF. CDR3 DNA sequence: TGTGCCAGCAGCTTGGCGGGGGGTGCCTACAATGAGCAGTTCTTC.

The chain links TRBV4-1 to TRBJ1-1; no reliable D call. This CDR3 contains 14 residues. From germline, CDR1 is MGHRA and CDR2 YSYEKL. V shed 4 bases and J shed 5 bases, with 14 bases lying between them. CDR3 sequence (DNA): TGCGCCAGCAGCCTTAGAATGGGAGGTACTGAAGCTTTCTTT. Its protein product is CASSLRMGGTEAFF.

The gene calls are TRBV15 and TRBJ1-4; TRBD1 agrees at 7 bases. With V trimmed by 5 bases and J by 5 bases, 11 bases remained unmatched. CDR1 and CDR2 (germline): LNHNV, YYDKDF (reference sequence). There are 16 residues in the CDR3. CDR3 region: CATSLSNRGMNEKLFF. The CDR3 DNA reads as TGTGCCACCAGCCTCTCCAACAGGGGAATGAATGAAAAACTGTTTTTT. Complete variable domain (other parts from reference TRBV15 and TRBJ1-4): DAMVIQNPRYQVTQFGKPVTLSCSQTLNHNVMYWYQQKSSQAPKLLFHYYDKDFNNEADTPDNFQSRRPNTSFCFLDIRSPGLGDTAMYLCATSLSNRGMNEKLFFGSGTQLSVL.

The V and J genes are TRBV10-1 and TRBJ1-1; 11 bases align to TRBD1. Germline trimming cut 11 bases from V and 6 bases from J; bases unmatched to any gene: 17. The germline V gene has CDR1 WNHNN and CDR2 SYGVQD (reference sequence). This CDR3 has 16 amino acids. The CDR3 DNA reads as TGCGCCCGAAGACCGAGGACAGGGGGCGAAGGGGCTGAAGCTTTCTTT. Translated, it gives CARRPRTGGEGAEAFF.

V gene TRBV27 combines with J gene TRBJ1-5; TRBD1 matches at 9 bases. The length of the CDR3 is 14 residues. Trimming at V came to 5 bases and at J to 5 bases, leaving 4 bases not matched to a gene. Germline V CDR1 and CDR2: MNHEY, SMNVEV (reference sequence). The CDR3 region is CASSPTGGHQPQHF. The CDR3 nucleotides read TGTGCCAGCAGTCCTACAGGGGGCCATCAGCCCCAGCATTTT.

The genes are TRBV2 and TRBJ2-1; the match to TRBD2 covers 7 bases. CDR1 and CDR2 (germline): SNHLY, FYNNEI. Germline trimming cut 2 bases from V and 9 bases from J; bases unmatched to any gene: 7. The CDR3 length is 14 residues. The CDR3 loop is CASSELGLDAEQFF. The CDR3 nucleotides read TGTGCCAGCAGTGAATTAGGACTAGACGCTGAGCAGTTCTTC.

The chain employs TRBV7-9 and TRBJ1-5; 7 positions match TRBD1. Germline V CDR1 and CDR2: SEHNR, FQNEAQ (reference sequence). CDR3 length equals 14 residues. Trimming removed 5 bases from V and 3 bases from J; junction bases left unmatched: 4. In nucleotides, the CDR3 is TGTGCCAGCAGCCCCACAGGGGACAATCAGCCCCAGCATTTT. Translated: CASSPTGDNQPQHF.

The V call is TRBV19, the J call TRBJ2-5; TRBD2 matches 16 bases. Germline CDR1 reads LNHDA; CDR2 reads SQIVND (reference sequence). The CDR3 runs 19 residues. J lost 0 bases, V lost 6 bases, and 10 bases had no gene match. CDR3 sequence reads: CASRPPSGLAGGHQETQYF. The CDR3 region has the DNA TGTGCCAGTAGACCCCCATCGGGACTAGCGGGGGGGCACCAAGAGACCCAGTACTTC.

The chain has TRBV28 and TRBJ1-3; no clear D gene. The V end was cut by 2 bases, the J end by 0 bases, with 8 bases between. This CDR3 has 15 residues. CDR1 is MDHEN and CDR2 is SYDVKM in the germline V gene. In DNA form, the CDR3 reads TGTGCCAGCAGTTTACGGCGGAGCTCTGGAAACACCATATATTTT. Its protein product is CASSLRRSSGNTIYF.

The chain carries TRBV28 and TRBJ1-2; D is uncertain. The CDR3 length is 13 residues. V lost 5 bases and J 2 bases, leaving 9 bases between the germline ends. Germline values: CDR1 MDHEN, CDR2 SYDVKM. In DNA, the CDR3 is TGTGCCAGCAGTCCCGACACCAACTATGGCTACACCTTC. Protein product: CASSPDTNYGYTF.